The 29 T cell receptor beta chains below come from one sample, sequenced in a study of T cell repertoires in cytomegalovirus infection. TCRdb re-called the reads with MiXCR, one entry per CDR3 protein. Of under 800,000 distinct CDR3 sequences listed, about 24% were seen once; the top ten hold 7% to 9%. What was sequenced was CD8+ T cells from PBMCs. Receptors were obtained from a human donor in good health (CMV status not recorded). Some clones in this sample may be carry-over from other donors' samples.

This chain links TRBV6-2 or TRBV6-3 with TRBJ2-7, with D perhaps TRBD2 (7 bases). The germline gives CDR1 MNHEY, CDR2 SVGEGT. V gave up 5 bases and J gave up 3 bases, with 17 bases separating them. The CDR3 is 15 amino acids. The CDR3 DNA reads TGTGCCAGCAGTCCGCGGCGGGGGCCTTACTACGAGCAGTACGTC. It yields the protein CASSPRRGPYYEQYV.

Many counts were recorded for this clonotype. V gene TRBV24-1 combines with J gene TRBJ2-1; D not certain. CDR3 size: 15 residues. Looked up from germline, CDR1 is KGHDR and CDR2 is SFDVKD. Deletions cut 2 bases from V and 8 bases from J, with 15 bases between. CDR3 in amino acids: CATSDWASDHDEQFF. The CDR3 DNA follows: TGTGCCACCAGTGATTGGGCCTCGGATCATGATGAGCAGTTCTTC.

The J gene is TRBJ2-1, the V gene TRBV2; D remains ambiguous. The CDR3 extends over 16 amino acids. CDR1 SNHLY and CDR2 FYNNEI come from the germline V gene. Trimming stripped 0 bases from V and 6 bases from J, with 15 bases between. The CDR3 region has the DNA TGTGCCAGCAGTGAAGCGCTCGGGTCATTCATCAATGAGCAGTTCTTC. Amino acids: CASSEALGSFINEQFF.

The chain uses TRBV5-5 and TRBJ2-1; a weak D match, TRBD1 (6 bases). V was clipped by 4 bases and J by 10 bases, with 12 bases between them. There are 12 residues in the CDR3. Looked up from germline, CDR1 is SGHKS and CDR2 is YYEKEE (reference sequence). The CDR3 DNA follows: TGTGCCAGCAGCACTGCGGACAGCGAGCAGTTCTTC. It encodes CASSTADSEQFF.

The chain's CDR3 is CASSFVGQGEETQYF. CDR3 DNA sequence: TGTGCCAGCAGCTTTGTTGGACAGGGCGAAGAGACCCAGTACTTC. The chain is built from TRBV7-9 and TRBJ2-5; 8 nucleotides match TRBD1. Germline CDR1 reads SEHNR; CDR2 reads FQNEAQ (reference sequence). The junction had 6 bases not matched to a gene; V was cut back by 3 bases and J by 3 bases. There are 15 residues in the CDR3.

The CDR3 bases are TGTGCCATCAGACAGGAGTATGGCTACACCTTC. Translation: CAIRQEYGYTF. This sequence joins TRBV10-3 and TRBJ1-2; weak D call: TRBD1 (5 bases). Germline V CDR1 and CDR2: ENHRY, SYGVKD. The CDR3 spans 11 residues. Trimming took 6 bases from V and 5 from J, leaving 7 bases between them.

This clonotype was recorded at least ten times. This chain uses TRBV7-6 with TRBJ2-6, with 7 bases aligning to TRBD1. The germline CDR1 and CDR2 sequences are SGHVS and FNYEAQ. V gave up 6 bases and J gave up 0 bases; unmatched junction bases: 5. The CDR3 runs to 16 residues. The CDR3 region has the DNA TGTGCCAGCAGGTCGGACAGGACCTCTGGGGCCAACGTCCTGACTTTC. This translates into CASRSDRTSGANVLTF.

This clonotype was observed a handful of times. The V gene is TRBV20-1, the J gene TRBJ2-1; D tentatively reads TRBD1 or TRBD2 (6 bases each). Germline V gene lookup returns CDR1 DFQATT and CDR2 SNEGSKA (reference sequence). The CDR3 sequence is 14 residues long. Trimming took 7 bases from V and 4 from J, leaving 17 bases between them. CDR3 nucleotide sequence: TGCAGTGGCTACAGCGGAGGGGGATACAATGAGCAGTTCTTC. Protein sequence: CSGYSGGGYNEQFF.

Remarks on this clonotype: A clone one base away is much larger, so this may be a read error. The rearrangement joins TRBV6-5 to TRBJ2-7, with a weak D call TRBD2 (6 bases). Germline-derived CDR1 and CDR2 are MNHEY and SVGAGI. This CDR3 region has 13 residues. CDR3 bases: TGTGCCCGCAGCACACTAGCAACATCCGAGCAGTACTTC. It codes for CARSTLATSEQYF.

The genes are TRBV5-6 and TRBJ2-2; D is perhaps TRBD1 (6 bases). The CDR3 totals 15 residues. Germline assignment: CDR1 SGHDT and CDR2 YYEEEE. Trimming pared 1 base from V and 3 bases from J, leaving 10 bases between. The CDR3 region is CASSLTGMDTGELFF. In DNA, the CDR3 is TGTGCCAGCAGCTTGACAGGGATGGACACCGGGGAGCTGTTTTTT.

The genes are TRBV5-4 and TRBJ2-5, with D perhaps matching TRBD2 (5 bases). From germline, CDR1 is SGHNT and CDR2 YYREEE (reference sequence). This CDR3 is 15 amino acids long. V lost 0 bases and J lost 4, with 13 bases in between. DNA of the CDR3: TGTGCCAGCAGCTTGGGTCCGGGGAAGAGAGAGACCCAGTACTTC. It codes for CASSLGPGKRETQYF.

This clonotype was recorded a few times. The rearrangement joins TRBV11-3 to TRBJ2-1, with a tentative D call TRBD1 (6 bases). Deletions cut 4 bases from V and 8 bases from J, with 12 bases between. Germline CDR1 is SGHNT and CDR2 is YENEEA. The CDR3 loop spans 13 amino acids. CDR3 nucleotides: TGTGCCAGCAGCTCGAACAGGGCTTATGAGCAGTTCTTC. Its protein product is CASSSNRAYEQFF.

The rearrangement uses TRBV6-2 or TRBV6-3 and TRBJ2-7, with a possible D match to TRBD1 (6 bases). Trimming stripped 6 bases from V and 5 bases from J, with 14 bases between. Germline V lookup: CDR1 MNHEY, CDR2 SVGEGT. The length of the CDR3 is 13 residues. In DNA form, the CDR3 reads TGTGCCAGCAGCCTCTCGGACAGCGACGAGCAGTACGTC. Translation gives CASSLSDSDEQYV.

The chain links TRBV4-1 to TRBJ2-2, with D perhaps TRBD1 or TRBD2 (6 bases each). The CDR3 spans 15 residues. Germline V CDR1 and CDR2: MGHRA, YSYEKL. Deletions cut 4 bases from V and 6 bases from J, with 15 bases between. DNA for the CDR3: TGCGCCAGCAGCCCACAGGGAGGTGATCCCGGGGAGCTGTTTTTT. Its protein product is CASSPQGGDPGELFF.

The chain recombines TRBV20-1 with TRBJ2-7; D is unresolved. Germline loops: CDR1 DFQATT, CDR2 SNEGSKA (reference sequence). CDR3 length equals 14 residues. The V end was cut by 3 bases, the J end by 4 bases, with 16 bases between. CDR3 nucleotide sequence: TGCAGTGCTAGTCCTAGTTCCTCGGCATACGAGCAGTACTTC. As protein: CSASPSSSAYEQYF.

This clonotype was seen a few times. The V and J genes are TRBV10-3 and TRBJ1-1; D is ambiguous. The CDR3 has 12 residues. The V end lost 10 bases, the J end lost 5 bases, and 14 bases lay between the germline ends. CDR1 ENHRY and CDR2 SYGVKD come from the germline V gene. The CDR3 DNA follows: TGTGCCACCCGTTCCCGGGATACTGAAGCTTTCTTT. Its translation: CATRSRDTEAFF.

In this sample, this clonotype turned up many times. The V call is TRBV7-6, the J call TRBJ2-6, with TRBD2 as a possible D gene (5 bases). The CDR3 contains 15 residues. Trimming took off 5 bases at V and 0 bases at J, with 8 bases between the two ends. CDR1 and CDR2 (germline): SGHVS, FNYEAQ. The CDR3 nucleotides are TGTGCCAGCAGCATACGGGGCTCTGGGGCCAACGTCCTGACTTTC. It translates to CASSIRGSGANVLTF.

Notes on this clonotype: A read error is possible here, since a much larger clone lies one base away. The chain carries TRBV11-3 and TRBJ2-1; TRBD2 matches 7 bases. This CDR3 has 15 residues. Trimming took 0 bases from V and 7 from J; bases not matched to a gene: 6. The germline V gene encodes CDR1 SGHNT and CDR2 YENEEA. CDR3 sequence: CASSLEVGGTNEQFF. The CDR3 bases are TGTGCCAGCAGCTTAGAGGTCGGGGGGACGAATGAGCAGTTCTTC.

This sequence joins TRBV4-1 and TRBJ2-1; TRBD2 matches 7 bases. In germline, CDR1 is MGHRA, CDR2 YSYEKL. The J segment lost 3 bases and the V segment lost 0 bases, leaving 11 bases of the junction unmatched. CDR3 size: 18 residues. The CDR3 nucleotides are TGCGCCAGCAGCCAAGAGGTTCCCATAGCGGGTCTCTACAATGAGCAGTTCTTC. It translates to CASSQEVPIAGLYNEQFF.

This sequence joins TRBV20-1 and TRBJ2-7, with a weak D call TRBD2 (6 bases). The V end was cut by 4 bases, the J end by 2 bases, with 18 bases between. Germline loops: CDR1 DFQATT, CDR2 SNEGSKA (reference sequence). The CDR3 runs to 15 residues. CDR3 protein: CSAKGERVDTYEQYV. CDR3 bases: TGCAGTGCTAAAGGGGAGCGGGTAGATACCTACGAGCAGTACGTC.

This clonotype was seen only a few times. The chain recombines TRBV7-2 with TRBJ2-3; 15 bases align to TRBD2. The CDR3 spans 18 residues. After removal of 5 bases from V and 4 bases from J, the junction contained 10 bases not matched to a gene. Germline V gene sequence: CDR1 SGHTA, CDR2 FQGNSA. CDR3 residues: CASSTGLAGGPGPDTQYF. CDR3 DNA: TGTGCCAGCAGCACCGGACTAGCGGGGGGGCCGGGGCCAGATACGCAGTATTTT.

This clonotype has more than one count but fewer than ten. The CDR3 DNA is TGTGCCAGCAGAAGCCAAGGACAGCCGGGAGGGACCCAGTACTTC. It codes for CASRSQGQPGGTQYF. The V gene is TRBV28, the J gene TRBJ2-5; D perhaps matches TRBD2 (7 bases). Germline V gives CDR1 MDHEN, CDR2 SYDVKM. The ends were cut back, 6 bases at V and 7 bases at J, with 21 bases in the middle. The CDR3 loop spans 15 amino acids. Using reference TRBV28 and TRBJ2-5 for the parts outside the CDR3, the full variable domain is DVKVTQSSRYLVKRTGEKVFLECVQDMDHENMFWYRQDPGLGLRLIYFSYDVKMKEKGDIPEGYSVSREKKERFSLILESASTNQTSMYLCASRSQGQPGGTQYFGPGTRLLVL.

The CDR3 loop is CASSQDKGRQGEETQYF. The CDR3, as DNA: TGCGCCAGCAGCCAAGATAAGGGGAGACAGGGGGAAGAGACCCAGTACTTC. The chain has TRBV4-3 and TRBJ2-5, with 9 bases lining up with TRBD1. The CDR3 sequence is 17 residues long. V dropped 0 bases and J dropped 3; count of bases not matched to a gene: 8. Germline V gene sequence: CDR1 LGHNA, CDR2 YSLEER.

A few counts support this clonotype. V and J are TRBV28 and TRBJ1-5; 9 bases align to TRBD1. Per the germline V gene, CDR1 is MDHEN and CDR2 is SYDVKM. The CDR3 is made up of 16 amino acids. V was pared by 1 base and J by 4 bases, with 5 bases of the junction left unmatched. The CDR3 region is CASSLSGQGANQPQHF. DNA of the CDR3: TGTGCCAGCAGTTTATCGGGACAGGGTGCTAATCAGCCCCAGCATTTT.

This clonotype was picked up many times. The chain couples TRBV6-1 to TRBJ1-2, with no clear D. The V and J ends lost 2 bases and 3 bases respectively, with 10 bases between them. Germline V lookup: CDR1 MNHNS, CDR2 SASEGT. This CDR3 spans 14 amino acids. CDR3 sequence (DNA): TGTGCCAGCAGTGAAATTGAGGAATACTATGGCTACACCTTC. Encoded protein: CASSEIEEYYGYTF.

This clonotype occurred a few times. The V call is TRBV5-6, the J call TRBJ2-7; no clear D. V lost 3 bases and J 9 bases, leaving 19 bases between the germline ends. The CDR3 runs 14 residues. Germline lookup yields CDR1 SGHDT and CDR2 YYEEEE. The CDR3 bases are TGTGCCAGCAGCTCCAGAATGGACGCCCTAGGGCAGTACGTC. It is translated as CASSSRMDALGQYV.

This clonotype appeared a few times. This chain's CDR3 is CATSRAPGRPGELFF. CDR3 DNA sequence: TGTGCCACCAGCAGAGCCCCGGGAAGGCCCGGGGAGCTGTTTTTT. The chain carries TRBV15 and TRBJ2-2, with D tentatively TRBD2 (5 bases). Germline CDR1 and CDR2: LNHNV and YYDKDF (reference sequence). The CDR3 is made up of 15 amino acids. V was clipped by 1 base and J by 6 bases, with 12 bases between them.

The chain has TRBV6-5 and TRBJ2-5; D assignment may be TRBD1 or TRBD2 (6 bases each). V lost 5 bases, J lost 5 bases, and 12 bases lay in between. The germline gives CDR1 MNHEY, CDR2 SVGAGI. CDR3 length: 13 amino acids. The CDR3 here is CASSTDSGETQYF. The CDR3 DNA reads TGTGCCAGCAGTACGGACAGCGGGGAGACCCAGTACTTC.

In its sample, this clonotype was seen a few times. The rearrangement joins TRBV10-2 to TRBJ2-1, with 7 bases that match TRBD1. This CDR3 is built from 13 residues. Germline trimming cut 10 bases from V and 6 bases from J; bases unmatched to any gene: 9. Germline V gene sequence: CDR1 WSHSY, CDR2 SAAADI. The CDR3, as DNA: TGCGCCACCTGGGACAGAATGATCAATGAGCAGTTCTTC. This encodes CATWDRMINEQFF.